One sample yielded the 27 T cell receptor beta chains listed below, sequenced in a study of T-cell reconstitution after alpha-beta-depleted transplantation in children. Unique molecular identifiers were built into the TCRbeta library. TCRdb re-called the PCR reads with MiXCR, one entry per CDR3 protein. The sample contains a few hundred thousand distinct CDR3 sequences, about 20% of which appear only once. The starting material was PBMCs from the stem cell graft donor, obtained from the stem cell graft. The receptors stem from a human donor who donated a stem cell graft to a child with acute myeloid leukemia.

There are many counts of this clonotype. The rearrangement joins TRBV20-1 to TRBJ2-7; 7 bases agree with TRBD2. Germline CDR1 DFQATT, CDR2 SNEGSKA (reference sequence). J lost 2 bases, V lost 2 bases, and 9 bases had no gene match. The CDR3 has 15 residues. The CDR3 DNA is TGCAGTGCTAGATACCCGGGACTACCAACCTACGAGCAGTACTTC. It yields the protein CSARYPGLPTYEQYF.

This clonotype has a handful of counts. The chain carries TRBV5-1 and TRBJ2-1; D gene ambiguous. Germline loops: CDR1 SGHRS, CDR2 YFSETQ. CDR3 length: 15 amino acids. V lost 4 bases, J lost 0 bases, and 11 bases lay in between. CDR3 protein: CASSENSSSYNEQFF. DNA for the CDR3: TGCGCCAGCAGCGAAAACTCGAGCTCCTACAATGAGCAGTTCTTC.

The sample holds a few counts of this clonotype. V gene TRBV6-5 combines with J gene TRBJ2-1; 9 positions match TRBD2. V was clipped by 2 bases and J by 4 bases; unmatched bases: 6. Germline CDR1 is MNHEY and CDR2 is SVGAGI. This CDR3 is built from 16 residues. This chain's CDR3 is CASSYGGGVGYNEQFF. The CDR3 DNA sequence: TGTGCCAGCAGTTACGGCGGGGGGGTAGGGTACAATGAGCAGTTCTTC.

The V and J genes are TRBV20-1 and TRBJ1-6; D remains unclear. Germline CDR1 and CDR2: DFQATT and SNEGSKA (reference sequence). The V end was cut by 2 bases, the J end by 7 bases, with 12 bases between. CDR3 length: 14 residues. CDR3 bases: TGCAGTGCTAGACCCAGTTCCGGGAATTCACCCCTCCACTTT. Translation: CSARPSSGNSPLHF.

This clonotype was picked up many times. The CDR3 sequence: CSAPSLVNTEAFF. The CDR3 region has the DNA TGCAGTGCCCCCTCGCTTGTGAACACTGAAGCTTTCTTT. This chain links TRBV20-1 with TRBJ1-1; D is ambiguous. This CDR3 contains 13 residues. V shed 6 bases and J shed 0 bases, with 11 bases lying between them. Germline assignment: CDR1 DFQATT and CDR2 SNEGSKA (reference sequence).

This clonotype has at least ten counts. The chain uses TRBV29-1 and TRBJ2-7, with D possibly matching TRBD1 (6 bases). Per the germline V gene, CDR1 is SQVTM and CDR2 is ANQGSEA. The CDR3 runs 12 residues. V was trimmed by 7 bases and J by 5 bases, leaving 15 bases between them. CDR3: CSAQTGFHEQYF. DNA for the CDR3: TGCAGCGCCCAAACAGGGTTCCACGAGCAGTACTTC.

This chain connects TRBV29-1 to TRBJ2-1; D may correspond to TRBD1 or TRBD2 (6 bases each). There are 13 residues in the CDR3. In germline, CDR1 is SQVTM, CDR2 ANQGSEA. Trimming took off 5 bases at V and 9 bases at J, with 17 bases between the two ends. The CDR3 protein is CSVSGALVVEQFF. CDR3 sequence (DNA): TGCAGCGTTTCGGGGGCCCTTGTAGTTGAGCAGTTCTTC.

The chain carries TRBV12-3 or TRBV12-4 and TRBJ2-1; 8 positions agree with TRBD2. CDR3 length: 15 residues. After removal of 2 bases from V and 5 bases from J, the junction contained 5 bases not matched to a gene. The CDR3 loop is CASSLKLAANNEQFF. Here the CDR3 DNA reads TGTGCCAGCAGTTTAAAACTAGCGGCTAACAATGAGCAGTTCTTC.

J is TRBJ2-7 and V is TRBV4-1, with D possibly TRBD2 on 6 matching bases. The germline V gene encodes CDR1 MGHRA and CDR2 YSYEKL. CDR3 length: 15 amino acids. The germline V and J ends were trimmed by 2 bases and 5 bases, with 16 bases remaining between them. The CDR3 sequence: CASSQRYSGFHEQYF. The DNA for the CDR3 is TGCGCCAGCAGCCAACGGTACAGCGGGTTTCACGAGCAGTACTTC.

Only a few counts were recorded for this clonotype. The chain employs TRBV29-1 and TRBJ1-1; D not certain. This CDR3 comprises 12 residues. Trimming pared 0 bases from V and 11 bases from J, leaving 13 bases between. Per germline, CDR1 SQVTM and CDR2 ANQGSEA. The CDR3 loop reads CSVEDLEGFAFF. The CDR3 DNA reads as TGCAGCGTTGAAGATCTGGAGGGTTTTGCTTTCTTT.

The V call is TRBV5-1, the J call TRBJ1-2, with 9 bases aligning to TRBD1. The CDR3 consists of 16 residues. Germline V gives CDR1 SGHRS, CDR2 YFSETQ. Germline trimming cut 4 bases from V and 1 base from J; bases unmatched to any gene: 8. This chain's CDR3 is CASSGRTGEDNYGYTF. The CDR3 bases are TGCGCCAGCAGCGGACGGACAGGGGAAGATAACTATGGCTACACCTTC.

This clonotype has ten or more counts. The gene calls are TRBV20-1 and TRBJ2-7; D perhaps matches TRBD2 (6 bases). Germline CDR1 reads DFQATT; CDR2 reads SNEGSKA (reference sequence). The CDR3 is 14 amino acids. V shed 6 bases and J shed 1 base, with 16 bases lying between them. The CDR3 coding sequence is TGCAGTGCCCTCAAGGGGCGGGGATCCTACGAGCAGTACTTC. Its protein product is CSALKGRGSYEQYF.

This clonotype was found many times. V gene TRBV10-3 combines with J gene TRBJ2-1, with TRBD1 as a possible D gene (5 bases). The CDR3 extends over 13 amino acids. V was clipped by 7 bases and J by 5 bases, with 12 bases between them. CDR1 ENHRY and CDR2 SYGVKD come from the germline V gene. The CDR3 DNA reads TGTGCCATCACCTCCGACAGAAACAATGAGCAGTTCTTC. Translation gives CAITSDRNNEQFF.

CDR3 region: CASSLEAYRDSYEQYF. DNA of the CDR3: TGTGCCAGCAGCTTGGAAGCATACAGGGACTCCTACGAGCAGTACTTC. The chain couples TRBV5-5 to TRBJ2-7, with TRBD1 as a possible D gene (6 bases). The V end was cut by 0 bases, the J end by 0 bases, with 13 bases between. The germline V gene encodes CDR1 SGHKS and CDR2 YYEKEE (reference sequence). This CDR3 comprises 16 residues. Using reference TRBV5-5 and TRBJ2-7 for the parts outside the CDR3, the full variable domain is DAGVTQSPTHLIKTRGQQVTLRCSPISGHKSVSWYQQVLGQGPQFIFQYYEKEERGRGNFPDRFSARQFPNYSSELNVNALLLGDSALYLCASSLEAYRDSYEQYFGPGTRLTVT.

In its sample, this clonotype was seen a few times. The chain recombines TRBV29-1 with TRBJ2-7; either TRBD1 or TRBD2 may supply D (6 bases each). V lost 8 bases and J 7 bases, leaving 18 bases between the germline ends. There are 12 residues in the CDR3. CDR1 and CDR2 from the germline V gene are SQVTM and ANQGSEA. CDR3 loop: CSTTEGGREQYF. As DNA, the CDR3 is TGCAGCACCACCGAGGGGGGCCGAGAGCAGTACTTC.

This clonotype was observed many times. CDR3 amino acids: CASSPSPPTRMWETQYF. The DNA of the CDR3 is TGTGCCAGCTCGCCTTCCCCCCCGACTAGGATGTGGGAGACCCAGTACTTC. This chain joins TRBV18 and TRBJ2-5, with D perhaps matching TRBD2 (6 bases). Germline loops: CDR1 KGHSH, CDR2 LQKENI. Trimming stripped 6 bases from V and 5 bases from J, with 25 bases between. The CDR3 consists of 17 residues. The complete variable domain, with remaining parts taken from reference TRBV18 and TRBJ2-5, reads NAGVMQNPRHLVRRRGQEARLRCSPMKGHSHVYWYRQLPEEGLKFMVYLQKENIIDESGMPKERFSAEFPKEGPSILRIQQVVRGDSAAYFCASSPSPPTRMWETQYFGPGTRLLVL.

The CDR3 DNA follows: TGCAGCGGTTCAGCGGGGCACGAGCAGTACTTC. It is translated as CSGSAGHEQYF. The chain combines TRBV29-1 with TRBJ2-7; the match to TRBD2 covers 7 bases. Germline CDR1 and CDR2: SQVTM and ANQGSEA. V lost 7 bases to trimming and J lost 5 bases; unmatched junction nucleotides: 5. The CDR3 runs to 11 residues.

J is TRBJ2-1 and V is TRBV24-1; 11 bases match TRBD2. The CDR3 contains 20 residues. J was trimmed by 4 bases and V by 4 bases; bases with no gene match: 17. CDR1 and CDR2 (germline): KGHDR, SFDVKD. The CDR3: CATSDQGLAGRTIGYNEQFF. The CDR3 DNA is TGTGCCACCAGTGACCAAGGACTAGCGGGTCGGACAATAGGGTACAATGAGCAGTTCTTC.

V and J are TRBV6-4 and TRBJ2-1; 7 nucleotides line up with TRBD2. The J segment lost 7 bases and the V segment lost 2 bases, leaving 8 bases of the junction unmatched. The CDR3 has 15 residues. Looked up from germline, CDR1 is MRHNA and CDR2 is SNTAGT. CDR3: CASSDGGRAWNEQFF. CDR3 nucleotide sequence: TGTGCCAGCAGTGACGGTGGGAGGGCCTGGAATGAGCAGTTCTTC.

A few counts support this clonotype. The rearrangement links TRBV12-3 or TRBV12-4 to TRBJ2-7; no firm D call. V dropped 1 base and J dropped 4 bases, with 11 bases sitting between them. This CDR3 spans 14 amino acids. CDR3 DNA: TGTGCCAGCAGTTTAGGGTTTGGCAGTTACGAGCAGTACTTC. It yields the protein CASSLGFGSYEQYF.

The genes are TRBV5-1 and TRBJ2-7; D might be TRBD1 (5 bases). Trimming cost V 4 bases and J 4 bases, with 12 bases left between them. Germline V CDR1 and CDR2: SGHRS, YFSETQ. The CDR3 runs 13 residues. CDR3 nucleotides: TGCGCCAGCAGCGAACCCGACAGATACGAGCAGTACTTC. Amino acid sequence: CASSEPDRYEQYF.

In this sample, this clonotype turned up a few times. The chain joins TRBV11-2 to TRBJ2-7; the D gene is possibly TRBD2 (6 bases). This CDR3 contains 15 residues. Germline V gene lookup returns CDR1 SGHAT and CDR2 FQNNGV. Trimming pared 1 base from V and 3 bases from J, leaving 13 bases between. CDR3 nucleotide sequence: TGTGCCAGCAGCTTAGGTGGGGGGAAAGGCTACGAGCAGTACTTC. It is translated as CASSLGGGKGYEQYF.

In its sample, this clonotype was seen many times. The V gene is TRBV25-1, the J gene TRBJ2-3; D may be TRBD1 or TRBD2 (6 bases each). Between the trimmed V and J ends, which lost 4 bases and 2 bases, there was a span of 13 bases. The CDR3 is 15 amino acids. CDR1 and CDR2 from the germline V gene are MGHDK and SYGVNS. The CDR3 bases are TGTGCCAGCAGTGCCGAGGGGGGCAACACAGATACGCAGTATTTT. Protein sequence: CASSAEGGNTDTQYF.

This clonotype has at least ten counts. CDR3 residues: CSARVASGSVLYEQYF. DNA of the CDR3: TGCAGTGCTAGAGTCGCTAGCGGGAGTGTCCTCTACGAGCAGTACTTC. The chain is built from TRBV20-1 and TRBJ2-7, with TRBD2 matching 10 bases. V was clipped by 1 base and J by 3 bases; unmatched bases: 9. The CDR3 is 16 residues long. CDR1 is DFQATT and CDR2 is SNEGSKA in the germline V gene (reference sequence).

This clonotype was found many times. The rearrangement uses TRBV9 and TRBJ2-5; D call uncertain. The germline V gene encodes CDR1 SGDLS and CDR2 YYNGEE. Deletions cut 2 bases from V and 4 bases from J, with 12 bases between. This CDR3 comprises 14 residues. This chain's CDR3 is CASSVAVAGETQYF. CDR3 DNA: TGTGCCAGCAGCGTCGCGGTGGCCGGAGAGACCCAGTACTTC.

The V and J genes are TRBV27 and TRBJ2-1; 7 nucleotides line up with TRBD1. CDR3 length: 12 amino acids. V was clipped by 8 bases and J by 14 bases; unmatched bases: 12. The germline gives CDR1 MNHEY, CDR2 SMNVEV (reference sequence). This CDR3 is CASRPLQGMEFF. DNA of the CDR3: TGTGCCAGCCGACCTTTACAGGGGATGGAGTTCTTC.

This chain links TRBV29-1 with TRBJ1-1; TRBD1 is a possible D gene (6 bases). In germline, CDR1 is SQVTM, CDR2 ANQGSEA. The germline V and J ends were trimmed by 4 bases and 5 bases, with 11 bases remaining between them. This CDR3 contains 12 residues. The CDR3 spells CSVGGGGTEAFF. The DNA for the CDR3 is TGCAGCGTTGGGGGAGGGGGTACTGAAGCTTTCTTT.